Described below is a single T cell receptor beta chain sequence and its context. Other DNA sequences within the sample encode an identical CDR3. The data stem from a study of blood T cell repertoires in COVID-19. Study context: Donors in the United States, Italy and Spain gave samples during acute or convalescent COVID-19. In each case, the material was cDNA or gDNA derived from T cells, B-cell-depleted T cells, or PBMCs.

As originally analysed: Reference gene primer amplification gave nucleated cell count estimates. The data were produced by immunoSEQ multiplex PCR, yet TCRdb's version contains in-frame clones alone and is incomplete. From that table come the V and J calls and clone size; the DNA was used to work out D and trimming. Of about 260,000 clones listed, 85% are singletons. This TCR was recovered from a human donor in a cohort sampled during active COVID-19. Sequencing was performed on peripheral blood.

The CDR3 loop is CASSLAGEYNEQFF. In DNA form, the CDR3 reads TGTGCCAGCAGTTTAGCGGGAGAGTATAATGAGCAGTTCTTC. The genes are TRBV27 and TRBJ2-1, with 7 bases that match TRBD2. J gave up 7 bases and V 2 bases, and 5 bases lay outside the gene matches. The CDR3 runs to 14 residues. Germline V lookup: CDR1 MNHEY, CDR2 SMNVEV (reference sequence).